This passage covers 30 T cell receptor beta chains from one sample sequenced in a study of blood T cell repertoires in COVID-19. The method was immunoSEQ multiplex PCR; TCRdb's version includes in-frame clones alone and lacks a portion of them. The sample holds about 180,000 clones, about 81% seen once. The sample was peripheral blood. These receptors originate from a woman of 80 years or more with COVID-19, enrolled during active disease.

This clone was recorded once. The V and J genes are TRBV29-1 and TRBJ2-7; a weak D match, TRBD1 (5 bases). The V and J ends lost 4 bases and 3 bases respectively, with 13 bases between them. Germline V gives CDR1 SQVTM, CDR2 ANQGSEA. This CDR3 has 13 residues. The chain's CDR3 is CSVGGQGIYEQYF. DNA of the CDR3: TGCAGCGTTGGAGGTCAGGGTATCTACGAGCAGTACTTC.

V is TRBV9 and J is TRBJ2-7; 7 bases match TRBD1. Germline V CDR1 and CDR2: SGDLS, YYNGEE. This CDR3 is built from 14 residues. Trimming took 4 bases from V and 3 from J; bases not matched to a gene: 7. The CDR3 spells CASSKGGQNYEQYF. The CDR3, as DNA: TGTGCCAGCAGCAAAGGGGGACAGAACTACGAGCAGTACTTC.

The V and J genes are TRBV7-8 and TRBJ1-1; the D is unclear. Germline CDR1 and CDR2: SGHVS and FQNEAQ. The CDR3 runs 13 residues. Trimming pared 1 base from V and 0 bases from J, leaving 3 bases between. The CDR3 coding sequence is TGTGCCAGCAGCTTAGGTATGAACACTGAAGCTTTCTTT. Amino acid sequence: CASSLGMNTEAFF.

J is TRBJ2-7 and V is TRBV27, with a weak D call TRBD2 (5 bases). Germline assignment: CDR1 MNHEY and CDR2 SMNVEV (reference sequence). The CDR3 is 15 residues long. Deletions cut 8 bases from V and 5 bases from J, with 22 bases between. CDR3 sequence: CASGPREGVRNEQYF. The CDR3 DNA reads TGTGCCAGCGGACCGCGTGAGGGCGTGAGGAACGAGCAGTACTTC.

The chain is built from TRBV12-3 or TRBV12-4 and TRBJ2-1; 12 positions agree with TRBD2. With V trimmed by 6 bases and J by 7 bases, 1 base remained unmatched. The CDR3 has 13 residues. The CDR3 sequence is CASRLAGGNEQFF. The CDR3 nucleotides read TGTGCCAGCAGACTAGCGGGGGGAAATGAGCAGTTCTTC.

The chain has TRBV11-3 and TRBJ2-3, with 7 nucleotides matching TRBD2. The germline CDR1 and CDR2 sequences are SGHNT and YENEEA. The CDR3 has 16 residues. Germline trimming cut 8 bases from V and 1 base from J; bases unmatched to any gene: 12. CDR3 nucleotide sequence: TGTGCCAGCTCCCCGGCGGGTAGCGGGCGCACAGATACGCAGTATTTT. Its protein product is CASSPAGSGRTDTQYF.

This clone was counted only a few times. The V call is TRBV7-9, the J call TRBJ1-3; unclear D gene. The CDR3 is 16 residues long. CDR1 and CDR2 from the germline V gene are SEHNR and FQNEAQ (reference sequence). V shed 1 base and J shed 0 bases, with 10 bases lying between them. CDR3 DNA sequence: TGTGCCAGCAGCTTAGGTGGCAGGTTCTCTGGAAACACCATATATTTT. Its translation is CASSLGGRFSGNTIYF.

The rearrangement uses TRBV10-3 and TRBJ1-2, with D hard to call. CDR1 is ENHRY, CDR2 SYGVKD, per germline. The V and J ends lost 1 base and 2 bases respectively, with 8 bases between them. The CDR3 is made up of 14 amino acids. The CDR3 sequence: CAISEYGQNYGYTF. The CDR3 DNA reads TGTGCCATCAGTGAGTATGGTCAGAACTATGGCTACACCTTC.

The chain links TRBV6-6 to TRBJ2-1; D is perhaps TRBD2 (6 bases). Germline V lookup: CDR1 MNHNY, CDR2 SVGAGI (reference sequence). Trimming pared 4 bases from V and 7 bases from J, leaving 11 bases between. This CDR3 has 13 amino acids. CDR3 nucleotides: TGTGCCAGCAGTTCAGGGACTCCTAATGAGCAGTTCTTC. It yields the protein CASSSGTPNEQFF.

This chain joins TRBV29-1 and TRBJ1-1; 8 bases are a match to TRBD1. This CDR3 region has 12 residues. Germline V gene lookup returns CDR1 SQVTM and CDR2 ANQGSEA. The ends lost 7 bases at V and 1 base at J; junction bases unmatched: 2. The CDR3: CSADRGNTEAFF. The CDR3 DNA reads TGCAGCGCCGACAGGGGGAACACTGAAGCTTTCTTT.

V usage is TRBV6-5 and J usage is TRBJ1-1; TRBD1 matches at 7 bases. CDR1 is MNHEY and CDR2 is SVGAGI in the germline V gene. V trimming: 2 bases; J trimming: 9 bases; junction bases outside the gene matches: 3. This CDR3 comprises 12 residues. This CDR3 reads CASSYPTGKAFF. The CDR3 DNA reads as TGTGCCAGCAGTTACCCGACAGGGAAAGCTTTCTTT.

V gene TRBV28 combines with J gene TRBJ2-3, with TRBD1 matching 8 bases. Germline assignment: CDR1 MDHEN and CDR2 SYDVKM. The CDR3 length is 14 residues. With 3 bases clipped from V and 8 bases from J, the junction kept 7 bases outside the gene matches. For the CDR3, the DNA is TGTGCCAGCAGTTTTGGACAGGGCGGCAGTACGCAGTATTTT. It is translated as CASSFGQGGSTQYF.

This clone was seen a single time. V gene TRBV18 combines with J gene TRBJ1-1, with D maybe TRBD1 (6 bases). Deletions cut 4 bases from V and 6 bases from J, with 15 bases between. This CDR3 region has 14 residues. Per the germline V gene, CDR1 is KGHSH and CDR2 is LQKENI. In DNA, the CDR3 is TGTGCCAGCTCACTAACAGGGAGTTGGGCTGAAGCTTTCTTT. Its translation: CASSLTGSWAEAFF.

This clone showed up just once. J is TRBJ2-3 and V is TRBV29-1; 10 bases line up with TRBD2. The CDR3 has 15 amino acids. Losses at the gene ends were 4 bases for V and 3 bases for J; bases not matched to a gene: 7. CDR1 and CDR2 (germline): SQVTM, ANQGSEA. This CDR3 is CSVAGPGLATDTQYF. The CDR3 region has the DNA TGCAGCGTTGCCGGACCGGGACTAGCGACAGATACGCAGTATTTT.

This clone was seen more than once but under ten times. Written as DNA, the CDR3 is TGTGCCAGCAGCCCCAGGCGGAGGAACACCTACGAGCAGTACTTC. Protein: CASSPRRRNTYEQYF. The chain joins TRBV7-2 to TRBJ2-7; TRBD2 might be the D (5 bases). This CDR3 has 15 amino acids. The germline gives CDR1 SGHTA, CDR2 FQGNSA. V was clipped by 5 bases and J by 2 bases, with 16 bases between them.

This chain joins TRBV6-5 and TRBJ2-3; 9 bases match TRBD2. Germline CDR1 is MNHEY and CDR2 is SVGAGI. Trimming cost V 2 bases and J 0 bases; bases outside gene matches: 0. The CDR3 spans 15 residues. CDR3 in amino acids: CASSYSGGSTDTQYF. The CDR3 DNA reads TGTGCCAGCAGTTACAGCGGGGGGAGCACAGATACGCAGTATTTT.

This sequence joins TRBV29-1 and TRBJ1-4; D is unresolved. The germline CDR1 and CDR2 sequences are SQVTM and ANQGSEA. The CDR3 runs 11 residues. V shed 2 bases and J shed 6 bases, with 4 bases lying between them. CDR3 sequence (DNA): TGCAGCGTTGAAAGAGATGAAAAACTGTTTTTT. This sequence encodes CSVERDEKLFF.

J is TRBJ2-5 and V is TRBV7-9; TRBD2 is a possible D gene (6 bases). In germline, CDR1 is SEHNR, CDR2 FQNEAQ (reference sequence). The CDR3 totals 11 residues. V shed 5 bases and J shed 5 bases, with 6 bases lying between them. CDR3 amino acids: CASSAGETQYF. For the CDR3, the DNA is TGTGCCAGCAGCGCGGGGGAGACCCAGTACTTC.

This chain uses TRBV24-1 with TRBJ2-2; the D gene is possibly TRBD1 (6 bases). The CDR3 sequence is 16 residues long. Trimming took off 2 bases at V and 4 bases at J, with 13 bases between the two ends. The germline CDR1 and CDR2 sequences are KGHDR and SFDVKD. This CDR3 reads CATSDSRGLLTGELFF. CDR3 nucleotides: TGTGCCACCAGTGATTCCAGGGGTCTTCTCACCGGGGAGCTGTTTTTT.

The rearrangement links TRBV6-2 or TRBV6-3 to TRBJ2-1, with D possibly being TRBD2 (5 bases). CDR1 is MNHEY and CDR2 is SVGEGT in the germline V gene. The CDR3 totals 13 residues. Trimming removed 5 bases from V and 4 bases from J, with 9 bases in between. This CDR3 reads CASSPTGYNEQFF. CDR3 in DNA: TGTGCCAGCAGTCCGACGGGGTACAATGAGCAGTTCTTC.

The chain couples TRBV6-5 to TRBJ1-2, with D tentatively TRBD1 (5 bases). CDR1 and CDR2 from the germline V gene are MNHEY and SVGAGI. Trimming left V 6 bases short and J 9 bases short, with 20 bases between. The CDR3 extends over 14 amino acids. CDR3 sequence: CASRTGPGGVSYTF. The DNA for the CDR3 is TGTGCCAGCAGGACCGGACCGGGGGGGGTGAGCTACACCTTC.

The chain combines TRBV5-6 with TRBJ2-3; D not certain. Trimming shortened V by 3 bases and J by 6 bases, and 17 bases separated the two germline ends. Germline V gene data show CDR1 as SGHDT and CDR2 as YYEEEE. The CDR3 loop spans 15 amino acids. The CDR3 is CASSSTAFRGDTQYF. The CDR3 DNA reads TGTGCCAGCAGCTCGACCGCCTTCCGAGGCGATACGCAGTATTTT.

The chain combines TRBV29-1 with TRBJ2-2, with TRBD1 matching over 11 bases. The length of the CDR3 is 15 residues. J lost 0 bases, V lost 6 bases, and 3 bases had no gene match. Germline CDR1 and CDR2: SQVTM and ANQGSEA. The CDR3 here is CSVGGQGANTGELFF. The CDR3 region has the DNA TGCAGCGTGGGGGGACAGGGGGCGAACACCGGGGAGCTGTTTTTT.

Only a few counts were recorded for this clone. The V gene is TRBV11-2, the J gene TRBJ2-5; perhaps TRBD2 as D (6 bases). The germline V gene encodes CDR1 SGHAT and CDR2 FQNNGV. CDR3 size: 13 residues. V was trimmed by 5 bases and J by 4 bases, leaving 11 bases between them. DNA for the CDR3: TGTGCCAGCAGCCCCGGGGGTCCAGAGACCCAGTACTTC. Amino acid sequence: CASSPGGPETQYF.

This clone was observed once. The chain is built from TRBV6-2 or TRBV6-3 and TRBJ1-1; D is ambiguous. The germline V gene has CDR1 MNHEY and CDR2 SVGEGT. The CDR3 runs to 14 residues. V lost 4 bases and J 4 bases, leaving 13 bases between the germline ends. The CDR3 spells CASSSPRSRTEAFF. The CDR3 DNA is TGTGCCAGCAGTTCCCCGAGGAGTCGCACTGAAGCTTTCTTT.

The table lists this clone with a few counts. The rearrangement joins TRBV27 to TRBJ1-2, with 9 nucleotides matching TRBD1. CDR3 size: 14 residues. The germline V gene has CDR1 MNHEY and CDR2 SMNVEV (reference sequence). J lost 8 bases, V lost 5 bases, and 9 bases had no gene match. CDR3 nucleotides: TGTGCCAGCAGTACCCGGACAGGGGAGGGAGGCTACACCTTC. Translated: CASSTRTGEGGYTF.

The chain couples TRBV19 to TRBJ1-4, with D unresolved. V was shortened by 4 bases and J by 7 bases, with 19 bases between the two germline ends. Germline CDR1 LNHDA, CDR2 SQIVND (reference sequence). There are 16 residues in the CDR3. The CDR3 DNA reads TGTGCCAGTAGTACGCCCTCACGGGGTTCGGGTGAAAAACTGTTTTTT. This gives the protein CASSTPSRGSGEKLFF.

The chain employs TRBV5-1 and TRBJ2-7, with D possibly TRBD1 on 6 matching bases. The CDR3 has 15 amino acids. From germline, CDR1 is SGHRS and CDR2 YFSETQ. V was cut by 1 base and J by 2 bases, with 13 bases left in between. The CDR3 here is CASSLNTGHTYEQYF. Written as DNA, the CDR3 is TGCGCCAGCAGCTTGAACACGGGACACACCTACGAGCAGTACTTC.

CDR3 sequence: CASSLDRNNQPQHF. CDR3 coding DNA: TGTGCCAGCAGCTTGGACAGGAACAATCAGCCCCAGCATTTT. The chain recombines TRBV11-2 with TRBJ1-5; the match to TRBD1 covers 7 bases. This CDR3 has 14 residues. The V gene's germline CDR1 is SGHAT and CDR2 FQNNGV. Unmatched junction bases numbered 2, after V lost 3 bases and J lost 3 bases.

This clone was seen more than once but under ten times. The CDR3 spells CASSDLQGLSSYNEQFF. CDR3 DNA: TGTGCCAGCAGCGACCTACAGGGGTTGAGCTCCTACAATGAGCAGTTCTTC. This chain joins TRBV9 and TRBJ2-1, with 7 bases identical to TRBD1. CDR1 is SGDLS, CDR2 YYNGEE, per germline. The junction had 9 bases not matched to a gene; V was cut back by 3 bases and J by 0 bases. The CDR3 has 17 amino acids.